The sequence of this T cell receptor beta chain was determined in a study of T cells in Graves' hyperthyroidism and ophthalmopathy. The study excluded patients with uncontrolled infection, other autoimmune disease, pregnancy or lactation. From RNA transcripts, TCR beta CDR3 regions were amplified. The TCR CDR3 first-round RT-PCR relied on the HTBI primer set. Each CDR3 protein is one row after TCRdb ran MiXCR on the multiplex PCR reads. The sample holds approximately 400,000 distinct CDR3 sequences; approximately 14% are singletons and the top ten take around 14%. This clonotype showed up many times. The V and J ends lost 2 bases and 6 bases, in that order; junction bases with no gene match: 4. This CDR3 spans 15 amino acids.

This receptor was identified in a woman between 18 and 29 years old with Graves' hyperthyroidism. The V gene is TRBV12-3 or TRBV12-4, the J gene TRBJ1-5, with 10 bases aligning to TRBD1. The source material was blood. The CDR3 DNA follows: TGTGCCAGCAGTTTATTCGGGACAGGGGTTCAGCCCCAGCATTTT. It is translated as CASSLFGTGVQPQHF.